This T cell receptor (beta chain) was documented in a study of blood T cell repertoires in COVID-19. This clone is a singleton in its sample. V lost 5 bases to trimming and J lost 3 bases; unmatched junction nucleotides: 7. Germline V gene data show CDR1 as MDHEN and CDR2 as SYDVKM. The CDR3 loop spans 14 amino acids. TCRdb's table, derived via immunoSEQ multiplex PCR, lists solely in-frame clones and lacks some. The data contain roughly 13,000 clones, roughly nine tenths of them singletons. The sequence was obtained from a human donor in a cohort sampled during active COVID-19. The specimen sequenced was peripheral blood. The V call is TRBV28, the J call TRBJ2-7; 7 bases align to TRBD2. The CDR3 is CASSTGTTNYEQYF. The CDR3 coding sequence is TGTGCCAGCAGTACCGGGACTACGAACTACGAGCAGTACTTC.